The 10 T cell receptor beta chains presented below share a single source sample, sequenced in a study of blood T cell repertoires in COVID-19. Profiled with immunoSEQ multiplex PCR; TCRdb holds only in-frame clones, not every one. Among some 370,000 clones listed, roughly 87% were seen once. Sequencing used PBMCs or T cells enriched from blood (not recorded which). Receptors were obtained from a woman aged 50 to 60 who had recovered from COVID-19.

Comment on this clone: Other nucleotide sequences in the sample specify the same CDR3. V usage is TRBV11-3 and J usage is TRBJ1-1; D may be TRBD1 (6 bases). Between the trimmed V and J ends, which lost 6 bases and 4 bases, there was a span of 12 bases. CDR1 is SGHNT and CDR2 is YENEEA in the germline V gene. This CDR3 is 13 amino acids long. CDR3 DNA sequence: TGTGCCAGCAGTCCCAGGGGACCCACTGAAGCTTTCTTT. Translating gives CASSPRGPTEAFF.

The CDR3 loop reads CASSPQNSNEKLFF. The CDR3, as DNA: TGTGCCAGCTCACCACAGAATAGTAATGAAAAACTGTTTTTT. The chain links TRBV18 to TRBJ1-4; no reliable D call. The V gene lost 1 base and the J gene lost 4 bases, with 7 bases spanning the gap. The CDR3 runs to 14 residues. Germline V gene sequence: CDR1 KGHSH, CDR2 LQKENI.

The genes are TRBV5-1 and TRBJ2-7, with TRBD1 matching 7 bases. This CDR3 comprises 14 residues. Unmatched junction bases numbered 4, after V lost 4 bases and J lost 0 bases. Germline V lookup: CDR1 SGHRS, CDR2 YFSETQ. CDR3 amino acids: CASSTTGTSYEQYF. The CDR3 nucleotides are TGCGCCAGCAGCACGACAGGGACCTCCTACGAGCAGTACTTC.

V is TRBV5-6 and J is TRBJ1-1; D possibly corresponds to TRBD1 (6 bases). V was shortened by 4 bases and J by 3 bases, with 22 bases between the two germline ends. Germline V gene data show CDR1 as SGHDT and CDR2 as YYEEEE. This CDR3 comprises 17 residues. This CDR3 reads CASSRDGQPQTYTEAFF. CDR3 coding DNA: TGTGCCAGCAGCCGAGACGGACAGCCCCAAACTTACACTGAAGCTTTCTTT. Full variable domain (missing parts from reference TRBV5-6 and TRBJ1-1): DAGVTQSPTHLIKTRGQQVTLRCSPKSGHDTVSWYQQALGQGPQFIFQYYEEEERQRGNFPDRFSGHQFPNYSSELNVNALLLGDSALYLCASSRDGQPQTYTEAFFGQGTRLTVV.

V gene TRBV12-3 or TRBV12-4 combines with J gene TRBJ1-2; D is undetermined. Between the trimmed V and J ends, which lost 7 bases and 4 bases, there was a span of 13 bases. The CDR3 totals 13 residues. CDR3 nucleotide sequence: TGTGCCAGCAACCCCGGCGGGCCCTATGGCTACACCTTC. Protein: CASNPGGPYGYTF.

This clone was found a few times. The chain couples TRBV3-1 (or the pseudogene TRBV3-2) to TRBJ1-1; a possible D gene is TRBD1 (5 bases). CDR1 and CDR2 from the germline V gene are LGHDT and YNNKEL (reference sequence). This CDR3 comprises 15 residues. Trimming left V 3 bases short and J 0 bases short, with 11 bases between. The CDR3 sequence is CASSHDSGVNTEAFF. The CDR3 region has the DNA TGTGCCAGCAGCCACGATTCGGGGGTGAACACTGAAGCTTTCTTT.

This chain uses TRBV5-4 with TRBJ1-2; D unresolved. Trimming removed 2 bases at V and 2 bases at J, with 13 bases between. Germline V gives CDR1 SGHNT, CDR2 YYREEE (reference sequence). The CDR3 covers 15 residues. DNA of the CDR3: TGTGCCAGCAGCTTATCTCGGGTTACGAACTATGGCTACACCTTC. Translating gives CASSLSRVTNYGYTF.

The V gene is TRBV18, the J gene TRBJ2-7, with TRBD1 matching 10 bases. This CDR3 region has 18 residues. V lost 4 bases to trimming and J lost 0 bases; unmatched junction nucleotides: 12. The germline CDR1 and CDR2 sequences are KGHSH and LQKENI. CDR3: CASSRWDRGGPSSYEQYF. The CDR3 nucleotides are TGTGCCAGCTCACGGTGGGACAGGGGAGGACCGAGCTCCTACGAGCAGTACTTC. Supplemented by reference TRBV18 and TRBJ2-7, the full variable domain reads NAGVMQNPRHLVRRRGQEARLRCSPMKGHSHVYWYRQLPEEGLKFMVYLQKENIIDESGMPKERFSAEFPKEGPSILRIQQVVRGDSAAYFCASSRWDRGGPSSYEQYFGPGTRLTVT.

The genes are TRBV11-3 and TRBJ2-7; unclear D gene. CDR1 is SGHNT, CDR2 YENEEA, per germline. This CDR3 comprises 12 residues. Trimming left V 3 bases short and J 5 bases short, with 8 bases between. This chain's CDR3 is CASSLSFNEQYF. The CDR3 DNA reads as TGTGCCAGCAGCTTGAGTTTTAACGAGCAGTACTTC.

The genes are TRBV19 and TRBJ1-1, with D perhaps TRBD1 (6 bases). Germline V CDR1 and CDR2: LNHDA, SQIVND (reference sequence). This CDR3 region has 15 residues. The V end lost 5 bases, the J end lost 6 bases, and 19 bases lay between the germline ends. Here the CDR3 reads CASSWEGQRGAEAFF. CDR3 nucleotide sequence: TGTGCCAGTAGTTGGGAGGGACAACGAGGAGCTGAAGCTTTCTTT.